The rows below give T cell receptor beta chains drawn from one sample of a study of T cells after yellow fever vaccination. Using its own MiXCR run on the 5' RACE reads, TCRdb lists one record per CDR3 protein. The table lists some 32,000 distinct CDR3 sequences, 4% to 4.5% of them singletons. The specimen was CD8+ T cells sorted from PBMCs, collected 5 days after the yellow fever booster vaccination. These receptors all stem from a man between 25 and 39 years old who received the YFV17D yellow fever vaccine. CDR3s include the opening cysteine and the closing phenylalanine or tryptophan. D genes are given only for firm matches. Not every row has a clone size; where given, it reads once, few, many or a size class.

J: TRBJ2-7
D: .
size: many
V: TRBV7-9
DNA: TGTGCCAGCAGTGTGCTCTCCTACGAGCAGTACTTC
CDR3: CASSVLSYEQYF

J: TRBJ1-2
D: TRBD1
size: many
V: TRBV20-1
DNA: TGCAGTGCCAACCCAGGGGGACAAGGGTATGGCTACACCTTC
CDR3: CSANPGGQGYGYTF

J: TRBJ2-3
D: .
size: .
V: TRBV27
DNA: TGTGCCAGCAGTTTACTCACCTGGGGGGGCACAGATACGCAGTATTTT
CDR3: CASSLLTWGGTDTQYF

J: TRBJ1-4
D: .
size: many
V: TRBV5-1
DNA: TGCGCCAGCAGCTCAACAGTCACTAATGAAAAACTGTTTTTT
CDR3: CASSSTVTNEKLFF

J: TRBJ2-3
D: TRBD2
size: many
V: TRBV24-1
DNA: TGTGCCACCAGTGGAGGAGGACTAGCGAGTATCACAGATACGCAGTATTTT
CDR3: CATSGGGLASITDTQYF

J: TRBJ2-1
D: .
size: many
V: TRBV12-3/TRBV12-4
DNA: TGTGCCAGCAGTCCAAAGGCGGAGCCCATATTCAATGAGCAGTTCTTC
CDR3: CASSPKAEPIFNEQFF

J: TRBJ2-1
D: .
size: many
V: TRBV12-3/TRBV12-4
DNA: TGTGCCAGCAGTTCTGGACAGAGCTTTTACAATGAGCAGTTCTTC
CDR3: CASSSGQSFYNEQFF

J: TRBJ2-7
D: .
size: many
V: TRBV27
DNA: TGTGCCAGCAGTTTCTCAGGGGAGGCCTACGAGCAGTACTTC
CDR3: CASSFSGEAYEQYF

J: TRBJ2-1
D: .
size: many
V: TRBV20-1
DNA: TGCAGTGCTAGCTACACTGAGCAGTTCTTC
CDR3: CSASYTEQFF

J: TRBJ2-2
D: TRBD2
size: many
V: TRBV20-1
DNA: TGCAGTGCTAGAGATCAGGAGGGAGGGCCAGTCGGGGAGCTGTTTTTT
CDR3: CSARDQEGGPVGELFF